This T cell receptor (beta chain) was captured in a study of blood T cell repertoires in COVID-19. As concerns this clone: Other nucleotide sequences from this sample produce the same CDR3.

TCRdb keeps only in-frame clones here, not all; method: immunoSEQ multiplex PCR. This sample yields a few hundred thousand clones, of which approximately 89% are seen a single time; approximately 1.8% belongs to the top ten. The CDR3 consists of 12 residues. V lost 1 base, J lost 4 bases, and 2 bases lay in between. Germline V lookup: CDR1 SGHAT, CDR2 FQNNGV. Specimen: peripheral blood. V usage is TRBV11-2 and J usage is TRBJ1-3; D is unclear. The origin of this receptor is a woman in her 30s with COVID-19, enrolled during active disease. CDR3 in DNA: TGTGCCAGCAGCTTAGCGGGAAACACCATATATTTT. Its protein product is CASSLAGNTIYF.